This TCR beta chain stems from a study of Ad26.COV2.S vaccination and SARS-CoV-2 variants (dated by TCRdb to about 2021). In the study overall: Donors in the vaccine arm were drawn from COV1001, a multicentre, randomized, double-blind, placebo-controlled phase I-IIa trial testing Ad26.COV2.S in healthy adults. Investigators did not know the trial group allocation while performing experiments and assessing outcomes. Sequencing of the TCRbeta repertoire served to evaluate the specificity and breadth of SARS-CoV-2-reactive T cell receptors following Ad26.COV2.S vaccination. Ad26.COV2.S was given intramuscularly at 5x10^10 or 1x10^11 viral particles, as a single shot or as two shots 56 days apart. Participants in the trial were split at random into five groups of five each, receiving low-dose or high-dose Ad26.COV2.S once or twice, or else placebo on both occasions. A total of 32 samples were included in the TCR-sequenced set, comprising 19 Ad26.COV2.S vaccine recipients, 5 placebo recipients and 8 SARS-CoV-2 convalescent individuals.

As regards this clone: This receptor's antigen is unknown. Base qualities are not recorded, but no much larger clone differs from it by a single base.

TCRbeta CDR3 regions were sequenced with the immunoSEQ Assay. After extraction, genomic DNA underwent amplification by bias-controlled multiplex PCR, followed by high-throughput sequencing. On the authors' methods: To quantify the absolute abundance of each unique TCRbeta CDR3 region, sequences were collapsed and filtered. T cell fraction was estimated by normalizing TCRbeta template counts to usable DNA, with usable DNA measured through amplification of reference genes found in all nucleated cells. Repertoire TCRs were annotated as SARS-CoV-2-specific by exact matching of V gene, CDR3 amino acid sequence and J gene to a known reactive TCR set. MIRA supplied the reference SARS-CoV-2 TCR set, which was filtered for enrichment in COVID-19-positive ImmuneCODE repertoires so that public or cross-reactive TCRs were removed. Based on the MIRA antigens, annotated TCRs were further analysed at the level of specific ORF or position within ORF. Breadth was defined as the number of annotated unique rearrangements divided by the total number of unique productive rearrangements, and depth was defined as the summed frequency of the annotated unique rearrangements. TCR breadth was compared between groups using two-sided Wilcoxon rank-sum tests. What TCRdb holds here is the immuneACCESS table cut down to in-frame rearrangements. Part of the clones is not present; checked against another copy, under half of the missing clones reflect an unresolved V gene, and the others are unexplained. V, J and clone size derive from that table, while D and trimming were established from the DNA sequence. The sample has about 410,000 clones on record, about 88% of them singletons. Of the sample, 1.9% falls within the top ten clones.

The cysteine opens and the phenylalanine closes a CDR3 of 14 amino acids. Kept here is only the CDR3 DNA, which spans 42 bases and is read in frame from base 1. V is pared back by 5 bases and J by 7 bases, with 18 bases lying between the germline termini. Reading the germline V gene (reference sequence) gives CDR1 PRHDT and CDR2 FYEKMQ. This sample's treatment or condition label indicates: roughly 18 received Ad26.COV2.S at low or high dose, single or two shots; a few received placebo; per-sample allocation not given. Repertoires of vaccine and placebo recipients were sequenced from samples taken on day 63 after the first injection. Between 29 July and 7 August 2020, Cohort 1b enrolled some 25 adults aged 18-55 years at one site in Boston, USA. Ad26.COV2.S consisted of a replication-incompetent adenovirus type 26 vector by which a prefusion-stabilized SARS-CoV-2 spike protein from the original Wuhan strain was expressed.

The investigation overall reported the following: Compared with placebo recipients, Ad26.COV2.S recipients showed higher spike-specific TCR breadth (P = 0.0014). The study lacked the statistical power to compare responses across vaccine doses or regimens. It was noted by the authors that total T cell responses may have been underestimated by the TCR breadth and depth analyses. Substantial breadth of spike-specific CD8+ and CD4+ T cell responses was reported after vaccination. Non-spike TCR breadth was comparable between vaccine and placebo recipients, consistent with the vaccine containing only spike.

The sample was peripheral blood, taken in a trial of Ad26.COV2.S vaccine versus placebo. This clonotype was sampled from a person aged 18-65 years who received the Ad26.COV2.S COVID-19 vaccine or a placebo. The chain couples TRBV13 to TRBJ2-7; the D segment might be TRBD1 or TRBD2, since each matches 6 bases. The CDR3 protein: CASSHLRGAREQYF. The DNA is TGTGCCAGCAGCCATCTGAGGGGGGCGAGGGAGCAGTACTTC.